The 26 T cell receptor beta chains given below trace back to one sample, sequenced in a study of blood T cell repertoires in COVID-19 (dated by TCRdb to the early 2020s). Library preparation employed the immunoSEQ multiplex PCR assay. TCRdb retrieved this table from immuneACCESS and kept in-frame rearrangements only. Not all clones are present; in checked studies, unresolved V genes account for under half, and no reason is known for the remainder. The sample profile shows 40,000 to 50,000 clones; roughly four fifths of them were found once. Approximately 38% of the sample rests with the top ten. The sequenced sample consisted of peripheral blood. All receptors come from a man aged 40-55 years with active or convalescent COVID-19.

Written as DNA, the CDR3 is TGTGCCAGCAGCTTAGGAGCGACTAGTGAGCAGTTCTTC. Its protein is CASSLGATSEQFF. The chain recombines TRBV11-1 with TRBJ2-1, with D perhaps TRBD2 (6 bases). The length of the CDR3 is 13 residues. V was trimmed by 1 base and J by 9 bases, leaving 10 bases between them. From germline, CDR1 is SGHAT and CDR2 FQDESV (reference sequence).

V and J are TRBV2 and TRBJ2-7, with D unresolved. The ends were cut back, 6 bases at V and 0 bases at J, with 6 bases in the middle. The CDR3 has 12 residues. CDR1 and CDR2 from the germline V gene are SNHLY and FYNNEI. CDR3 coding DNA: TGTGCCAGCAGGGAGAACTCCTACGAGCAGTACTTC. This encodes CASRENSYEQYF.

CDR3 sequence (DNA): TGTGCCTGGGGAGACGTAGCGGGAGGGCCCTACTCCAAAAACATTCAGTACTTC. Its protein product is CAWGDVAGGPYSKNIQYF. This sequence joins TRBV30 and TRBJ2-4, with 11 bases lining up with TRBD2. Germline-derived CDR1 and CDR2 are GTSNPN and SVGIG (reference sequence). J lost 2 bases, V lost 5 bases, and 14 bases had no gene match. This CDR3 has 18 amino acids.

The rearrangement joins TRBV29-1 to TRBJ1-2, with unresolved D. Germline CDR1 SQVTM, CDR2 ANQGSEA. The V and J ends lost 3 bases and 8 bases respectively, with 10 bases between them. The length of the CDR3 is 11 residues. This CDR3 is CSVERGHGYTF. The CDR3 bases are TGCAGCGTTGAGAGAGGGCACGGCTACACCTTC.

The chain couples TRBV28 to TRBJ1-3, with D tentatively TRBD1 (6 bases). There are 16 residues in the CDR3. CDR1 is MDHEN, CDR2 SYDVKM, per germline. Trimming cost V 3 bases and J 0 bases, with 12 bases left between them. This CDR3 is CASSLPQGGSGNTIYF. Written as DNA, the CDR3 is TGTGCCAGCAGTTTGCCCCAAGGGGGCTCTGGAAACACCATATATTTT.

The CDR3 DNA reads TGCGCCAGCAGCTCAACTCCCCGGGACAGGGAAGGGAACACTGAAGCTTTCTTT. Translation: CASSSTPRDREGNTEAFF. This chain links TRBV23-1 with TRBJ1-1; 9 bases are a match to TRBD1. TRBV23-1 is designated an ORF whose function remains uncertain. The CDR3 has 18 residues. The V gene end was trimmed by 6 bases and the J gene end by 1 base; junction bases not matched to a gene: 15.

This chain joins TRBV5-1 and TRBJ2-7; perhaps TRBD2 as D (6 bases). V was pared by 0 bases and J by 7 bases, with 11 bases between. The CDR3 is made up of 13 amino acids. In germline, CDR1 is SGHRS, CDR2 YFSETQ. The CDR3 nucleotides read TGCGCCAGCAGCTTGGCCGACGCGGGGGAGCAGTACTTC. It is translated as CASSLADAGEQYF.

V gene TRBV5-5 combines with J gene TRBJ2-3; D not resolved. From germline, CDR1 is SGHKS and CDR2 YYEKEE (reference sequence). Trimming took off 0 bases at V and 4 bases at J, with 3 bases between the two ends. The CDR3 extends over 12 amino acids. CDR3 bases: TGTGCCAGCAGCTTGGTCTCAGATACGCAGTATTTT. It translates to CASSLVSDTQYF.

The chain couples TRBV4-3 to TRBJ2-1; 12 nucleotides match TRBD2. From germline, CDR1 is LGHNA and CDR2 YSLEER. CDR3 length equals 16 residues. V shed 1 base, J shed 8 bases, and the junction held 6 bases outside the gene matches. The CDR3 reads CASSQVPSGGADEQFF. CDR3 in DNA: TGCGCCAGCAGCCAAGTGCCTAGCGGGGGGGCCGATGAGCAGTTCTTC.

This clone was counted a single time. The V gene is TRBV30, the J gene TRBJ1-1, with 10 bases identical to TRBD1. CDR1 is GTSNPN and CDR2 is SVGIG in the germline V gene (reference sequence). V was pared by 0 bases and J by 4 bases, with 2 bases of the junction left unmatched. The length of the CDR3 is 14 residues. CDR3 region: CAWSVGTGATEAFF. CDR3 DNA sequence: TGTGCCTGGAGTGTTGGGACAGGGGCCACTGAAGCTTTCTTT.

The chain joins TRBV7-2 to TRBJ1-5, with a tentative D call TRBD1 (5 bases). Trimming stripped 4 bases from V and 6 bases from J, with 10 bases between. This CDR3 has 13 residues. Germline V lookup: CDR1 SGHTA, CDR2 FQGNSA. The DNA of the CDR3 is TGTGCCAGCAGCTCCGGGGGGGTTCAGCCCCAGCATTTT. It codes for CASSSGGVQPQHF.

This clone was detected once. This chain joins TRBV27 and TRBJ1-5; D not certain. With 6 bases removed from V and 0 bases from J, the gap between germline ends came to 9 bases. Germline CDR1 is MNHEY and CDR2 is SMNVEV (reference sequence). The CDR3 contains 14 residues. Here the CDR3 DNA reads TGTGCCAGCAGAGATAGTTTTAGCAATCAGCCCCAGCATTTT. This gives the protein CASRDSFSNQPQHF.

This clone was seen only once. The CDR3 protein is CAISEPAGVVNEQFF. DNA of the CDR3: TGTGCCATCAGTGAGCCAGCGGGAGTCGTAAATGAGCAGTTCTTC. This chain links TRBV10-3 with TRBJ2-1, with TRBD2 matching over 8 bases. CDR1 is ENHRY, CDR2 SYGVKD, per germline. CDR3 length: 15 amino acids. V lost 2 bases and J lost 7; bases outside the gene matches: 7.

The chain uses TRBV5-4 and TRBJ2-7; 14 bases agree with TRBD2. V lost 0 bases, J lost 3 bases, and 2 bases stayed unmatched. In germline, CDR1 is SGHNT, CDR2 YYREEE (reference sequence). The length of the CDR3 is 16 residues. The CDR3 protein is CASSLVGLAGDYEQYF. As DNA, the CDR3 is TGTGCCAGCAGCTTGGTGGGACTAGCGGGGGACTACGAGCAGTACTTC.

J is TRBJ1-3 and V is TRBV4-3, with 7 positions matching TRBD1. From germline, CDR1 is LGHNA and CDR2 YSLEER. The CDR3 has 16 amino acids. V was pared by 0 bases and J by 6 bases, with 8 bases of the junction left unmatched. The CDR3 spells CASSQDERGPLNTIYF. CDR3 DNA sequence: TGCGCCAGCAGCCAAGATGAAAGGGGGCCCTTAAACACCATATATTTT.

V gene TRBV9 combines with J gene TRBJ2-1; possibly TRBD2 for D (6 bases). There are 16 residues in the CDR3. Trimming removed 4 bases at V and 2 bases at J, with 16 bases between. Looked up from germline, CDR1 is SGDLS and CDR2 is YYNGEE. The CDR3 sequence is CASSSKERAPYNEQFF. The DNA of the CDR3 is TGTGCCAGCAGCTCTAAGGAGCGGGCCCCCTACAATGAGCAGTTCTTC.

The CDR3 DNA is TGTGCCAGCAGTTCGGGGGTTAGAGGCTATGGCTACACCTTC. Amino acid sequence: CASSSGVRGYGYTF. The chain employs TRBV6-5 and TRBJ1-2; D perhaps matches TRBD1 (5 bases). Germline assignment: CDR1 MNHEY and CDR2 SVGAGI. This CDR3 is built from 14 residues. Trimming cost V 4 bases and J 4 bases, with 13 bases left between them.

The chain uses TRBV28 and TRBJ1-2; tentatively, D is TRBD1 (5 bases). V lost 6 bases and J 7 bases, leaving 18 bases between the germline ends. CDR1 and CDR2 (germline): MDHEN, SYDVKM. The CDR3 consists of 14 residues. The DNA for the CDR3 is TGTGCCAGCAGCCCGGTGGGCCTGACAGCTGGCTACACCTTC. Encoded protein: CASSPVGLTAGYTF.

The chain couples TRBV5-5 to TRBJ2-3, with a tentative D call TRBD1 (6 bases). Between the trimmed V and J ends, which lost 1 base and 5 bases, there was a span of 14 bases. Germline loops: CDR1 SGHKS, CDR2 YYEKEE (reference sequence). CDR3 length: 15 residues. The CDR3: CASSLLQGTIDTQYF. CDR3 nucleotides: TGTGCCAGCAGCTTGTTACAGGGTACAATAGATACGCAGTATTTT. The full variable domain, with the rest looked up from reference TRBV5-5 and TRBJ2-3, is DAGVTQSPTHLIKTRGQQVTLRCSPISGHKSVSWYQQVLGQGPQFIFQYYEKEERGRGNFPDRFSARQFPNYSSELNVNALLLGDSALYLCASSLLQGTIDTQYFGPGTRLTVL.

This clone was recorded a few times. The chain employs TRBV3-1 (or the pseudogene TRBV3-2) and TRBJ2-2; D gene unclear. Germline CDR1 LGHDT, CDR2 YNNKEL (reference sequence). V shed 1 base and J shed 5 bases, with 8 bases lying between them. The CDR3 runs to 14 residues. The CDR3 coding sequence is TGTGCCAGCAGCCAAGCCCCAGATACCGGGGAGCTGTTTTTT. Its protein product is CASSQAPDTGELFF.

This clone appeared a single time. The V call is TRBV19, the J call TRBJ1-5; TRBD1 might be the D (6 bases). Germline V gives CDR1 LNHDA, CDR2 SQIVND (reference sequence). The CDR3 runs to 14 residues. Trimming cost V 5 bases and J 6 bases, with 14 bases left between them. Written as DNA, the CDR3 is TGTGCCAGTAGTGGAACAGGGAAGGCTCAGCCCCAGCATTTT. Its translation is CASSGTGKAQPQHF.

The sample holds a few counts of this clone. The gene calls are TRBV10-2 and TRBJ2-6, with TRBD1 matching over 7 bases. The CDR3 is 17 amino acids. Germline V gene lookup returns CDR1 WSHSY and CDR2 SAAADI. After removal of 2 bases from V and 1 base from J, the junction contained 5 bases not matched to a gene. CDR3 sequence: CASSEGQATSGANVLTF. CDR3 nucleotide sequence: TGCGCCAGCAGTGAGGGACAGGCCACGTCTGGGGCCAACGTCCTGACTTTC.

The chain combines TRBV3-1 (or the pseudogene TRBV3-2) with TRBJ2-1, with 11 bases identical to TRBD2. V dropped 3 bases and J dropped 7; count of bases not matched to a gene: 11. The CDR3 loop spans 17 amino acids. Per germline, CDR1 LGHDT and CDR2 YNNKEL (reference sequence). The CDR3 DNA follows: TGTGCCAGCAGCCATCTCCATAGCGGGGGGGCCGGGAATGAGCAGTTCTTC. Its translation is CASSHLHSGGAGNEQFF.

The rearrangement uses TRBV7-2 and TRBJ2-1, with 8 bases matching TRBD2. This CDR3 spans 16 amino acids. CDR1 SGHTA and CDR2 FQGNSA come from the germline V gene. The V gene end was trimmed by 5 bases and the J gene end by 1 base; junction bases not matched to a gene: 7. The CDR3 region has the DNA TGTGCCAGCAGCCCAGAAGCGGGAGTATCCTACAATGAGCAGTTCTTC. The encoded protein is CASSPEAGVSYNEQFF.

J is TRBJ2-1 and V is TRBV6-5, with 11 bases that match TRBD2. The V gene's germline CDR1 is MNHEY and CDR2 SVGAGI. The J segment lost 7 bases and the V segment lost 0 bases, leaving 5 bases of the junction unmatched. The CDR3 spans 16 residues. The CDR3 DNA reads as TGTGCCAGCAGTTACTCGGGTCTAGCGGGAGGTAATGAGCAGTTCTTC. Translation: CASSYSGLAGGNEQFF.

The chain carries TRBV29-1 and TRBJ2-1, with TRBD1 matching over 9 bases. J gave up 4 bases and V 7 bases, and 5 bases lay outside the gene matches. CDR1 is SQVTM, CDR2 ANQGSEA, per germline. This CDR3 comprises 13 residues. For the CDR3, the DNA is TGCAGCGGTACGGGACAGGGATACAATGAGCAGTTCTTC. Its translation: CSGTGQGYNEQFF.